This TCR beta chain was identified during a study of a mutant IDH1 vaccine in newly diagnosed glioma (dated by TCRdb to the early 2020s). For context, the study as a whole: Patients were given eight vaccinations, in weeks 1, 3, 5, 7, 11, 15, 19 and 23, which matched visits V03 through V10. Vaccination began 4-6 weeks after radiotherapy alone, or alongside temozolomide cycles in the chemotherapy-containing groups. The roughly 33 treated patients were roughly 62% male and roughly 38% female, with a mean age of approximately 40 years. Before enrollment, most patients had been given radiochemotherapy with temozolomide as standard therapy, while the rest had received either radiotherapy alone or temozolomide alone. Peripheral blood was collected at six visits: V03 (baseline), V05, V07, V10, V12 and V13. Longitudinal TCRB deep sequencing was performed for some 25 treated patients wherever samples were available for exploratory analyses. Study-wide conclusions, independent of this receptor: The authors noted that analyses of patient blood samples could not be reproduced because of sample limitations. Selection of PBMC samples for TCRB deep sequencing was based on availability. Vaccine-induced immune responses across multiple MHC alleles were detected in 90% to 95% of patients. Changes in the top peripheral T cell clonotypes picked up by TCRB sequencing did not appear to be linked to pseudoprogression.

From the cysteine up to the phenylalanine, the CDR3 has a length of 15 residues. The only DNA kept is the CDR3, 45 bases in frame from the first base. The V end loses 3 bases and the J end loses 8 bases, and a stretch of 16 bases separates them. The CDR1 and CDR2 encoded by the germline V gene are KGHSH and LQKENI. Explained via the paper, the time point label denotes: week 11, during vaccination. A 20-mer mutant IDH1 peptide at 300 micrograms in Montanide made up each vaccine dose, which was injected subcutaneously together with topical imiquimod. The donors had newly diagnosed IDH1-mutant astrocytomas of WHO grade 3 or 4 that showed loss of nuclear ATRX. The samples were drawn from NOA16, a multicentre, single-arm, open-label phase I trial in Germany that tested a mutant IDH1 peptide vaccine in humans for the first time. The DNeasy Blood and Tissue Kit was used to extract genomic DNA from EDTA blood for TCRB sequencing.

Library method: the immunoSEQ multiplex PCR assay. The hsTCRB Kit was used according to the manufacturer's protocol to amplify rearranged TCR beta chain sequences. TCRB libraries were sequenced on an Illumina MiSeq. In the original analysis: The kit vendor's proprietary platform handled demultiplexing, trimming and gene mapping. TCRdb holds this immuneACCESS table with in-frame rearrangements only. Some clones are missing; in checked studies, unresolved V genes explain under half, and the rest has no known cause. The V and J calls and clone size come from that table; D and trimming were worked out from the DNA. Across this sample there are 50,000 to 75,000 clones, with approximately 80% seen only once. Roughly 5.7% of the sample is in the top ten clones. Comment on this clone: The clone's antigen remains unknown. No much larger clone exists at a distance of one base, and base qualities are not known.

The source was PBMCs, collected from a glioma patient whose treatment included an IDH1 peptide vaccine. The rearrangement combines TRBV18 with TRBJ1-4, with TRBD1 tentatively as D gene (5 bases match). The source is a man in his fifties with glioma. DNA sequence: TGTGCCAGCTCACCGGAACAGGACGGTGGGGAAAAACTGTTTTTT. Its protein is CASSPEQDGGEKLFF.